This T cell receptor beta chain came from a study of T cell responses to AZD1222 COVID-19 vaccine. Study-wide findings and caveats: Two doses of AZD1222 preceded a rise in Spike-specific TCR breadth and depth.

A remark on this clone: As yet, its antigen is unknown.

The V gene lost 8 bases and the J gene lost 0 bases, with 8 bases spanning the gap. This CDR3 comprises 13 residues. From germline, CDR1 is ENHRY and CDR2 SYGVKD. The protocol was immunoSEQ multiplex PCR, while the TCRdb copy is restricted to in-frame clones and leaves out a portion. The sample yields 100,000 to 150,000 clones, about 92% seen once. This receptor was taken from an adult in good health. The specimen comprised peripheral blood, sampled on day 0 of MenACWY control vaccination. The chain couples TRBV10-3 to TRBJ1-3, with unresolved D. The DNA of the CDR3 is TGTGCCATCGCCCCTACCTCTGGAAACACCATATATTTT. Amino acid sequence: CAIAPTSGNTIYF.